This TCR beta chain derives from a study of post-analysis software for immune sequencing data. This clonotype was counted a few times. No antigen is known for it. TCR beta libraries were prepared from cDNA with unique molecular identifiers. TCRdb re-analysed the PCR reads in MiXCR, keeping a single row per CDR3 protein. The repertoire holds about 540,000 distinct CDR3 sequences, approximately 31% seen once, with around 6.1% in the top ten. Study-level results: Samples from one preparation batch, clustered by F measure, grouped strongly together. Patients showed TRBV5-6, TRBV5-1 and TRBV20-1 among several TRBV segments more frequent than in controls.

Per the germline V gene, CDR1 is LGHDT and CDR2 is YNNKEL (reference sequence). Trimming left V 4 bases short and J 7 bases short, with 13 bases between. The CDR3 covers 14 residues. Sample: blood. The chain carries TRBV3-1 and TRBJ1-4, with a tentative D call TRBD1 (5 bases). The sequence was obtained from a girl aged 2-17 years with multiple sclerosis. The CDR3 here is CASSPPGGVEKLFF. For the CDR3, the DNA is TGTGCCAGCAGCCCCCCGGGGGGGGTTGAAAAACTGTTTTTT. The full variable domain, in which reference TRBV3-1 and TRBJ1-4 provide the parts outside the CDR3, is DTAVSQTPKYLVTQMGNDKSIKCEQNLGHDTMYWYKQDSKKFLKIMFSYNNKELIINETVPNRFSPKSPDKAHLNLHINSLELGDSAVYFCASSPPGGVEKLFFGSGTQLSVL.